This T cell receptor (beta chain) originates from a study of PD-1 blockade in classical Hodgkin lymphoma. General observations from the study: At C4D1, TCR diversity had climbed significantly for CD4+ cells, though not for CD8+ cells.

The protocol was immunoSEQ multiplex PCR, while the TCRdb copy is restricted to in-frame clones and leaves out a portion. The profile shows about 21,000 clones, 72% of them singletons. The length of the CDR3 is 15 residues. Between the trimmed V and J ends, which lost 0 bases and 8 bases, there was a span of 15 bases. CDR1 and CDR2 from the germline V gene are SGDLS and YYNGEE. Indicated time point: cycle 4 day 1 (C4D1), after 6 weeks of nivolumab. All patients experienced relapse after autologous stem cell transplantation, and brentuximab vedotin exposure was variable. With magnetic negative selection, CD4+ T cells were purified from PBMCs that had been thawed. Complete response, partial response or progressive disease was each patient's best response. A note on this clone: Its target is not known.

This clonotype originated in a human donor with classical Hodgkin lymphoma. The chain links TRBV9 to TRBJ1-3; D remains ambiguous. The starting material was CD4+ T cells from blood, obtained before the fourth cycle of nivolumab. The CDR3 coding sequence is TGTGCCAGCAGCGTAGGTGTAGGGCACTATGACACCATATATTTT. Residues: CASSVGVGHYDTIYF.